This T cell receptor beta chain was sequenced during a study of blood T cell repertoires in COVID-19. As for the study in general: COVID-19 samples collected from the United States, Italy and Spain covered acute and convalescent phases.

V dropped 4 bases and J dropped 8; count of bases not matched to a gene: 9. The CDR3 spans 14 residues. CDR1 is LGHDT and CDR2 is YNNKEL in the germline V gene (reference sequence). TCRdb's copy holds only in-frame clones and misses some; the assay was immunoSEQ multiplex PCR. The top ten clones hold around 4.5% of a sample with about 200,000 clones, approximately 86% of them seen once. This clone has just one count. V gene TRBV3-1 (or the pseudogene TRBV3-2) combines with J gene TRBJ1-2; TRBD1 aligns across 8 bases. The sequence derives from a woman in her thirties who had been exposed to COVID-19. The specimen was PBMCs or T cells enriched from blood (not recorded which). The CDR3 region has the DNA TGTGCCAGCAGCCCCCCTGGACAGGGCGGCGGCTACACCTTC. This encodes CASSPPGQGGGYTF.